Below are 18 T cell receptor beta chains sequenced from a single sample in a study of blood T cell repertoires in COVID-19. Assay: immunoSEQ multiplex PCR; the TCRdb copy retains only in-frame clones and omits some. The profile covers about 230,000 clones, with nearly 90% appearing a single time and roughly 4% taken by the ten largest. The sequenced sample was PBMCs or T cells enriched from blood (not recorded which). The source of these receptors is a woman aged 25 to 45 with acute COVID-19.

Concerning this clone: The junction and the germline gene differ at one end; a read error may be behind it. The chain recombines TRBV27 with TRBJ1-1; possible D gene TRBD1, 5 bases. This CDR3 is 13 amino acids long. Per germline, CDR1 MNHEY and CDR2 SMNVEV (reference sequence). The CDR3 nucleotides read TGTGCCAGCAGTTTCCCGGGGGGGAGACATAGCGTTTTT. Translated: CASSFPGGRHSVF.

The rearrangement links TRBV5-6 to TRBJ2-1; D perhaps matches TRBD2 (5 bases). The CDR3 covers 16 residues. The V gene's germline CDR1 is SGHDT and CDR2 YYEEEE. V gave up 4 bases and J gave up 0 bases, with 14 bases separating them. CDR3 coding DNA: TGTGCCAGCAGCCCCAAGCCTAGCCGCTCCTACAATGAGCAGTTCTTC. Its translation is CASSPKPSRSYNEQFF.

The chain is built from TRBV10-1 and TRBJ2-1; TRBD1 agrees at 7 bases. CDR3 length equals 14 residues. The J segment lost 6 bases and the V segment lost 4 bases, leaving 6 bases of the junction unmatched. From germline, CDR1 is WNHNN and CDR2 SYGVQD (reference sequence). The CDR3 sequence: CASSGSTGLNEQFF. As DNA, the CDR3 is TGCGCCAGCAGTGGGTCGACAGGGCTCAATGAGCAGTTCTTC.

Comments on this clone: Other DNA sequences in the sample encode the same CDR3. This sequence joins TRBV5-1 and TRBJ1-6; 7 bases are a match to TRBD1. Losses at the gene ends were 3 bases for V and 7 bases for J; bases not matched to a gene: 4. From germline, CDR1 is SGHRS and CDR2 YFSETQ. This CDR3 spans 14 amino acids. CDR3 DNA: TGCGCCAGCAGCTCTGGACAGGAAAATTCACCCCTCCACTTT. It specifies CASSSGQENSPLHF.

CDR3 in DNA: TGTGCCAGCAGCCAGCCGGGGGGCGAACTAGATACGCAGTATTTT. Protein sequence: CASSQPGGELDTQYF. The chain carries TRBV3-1 (or the pseudogene TRBV3-2) and TRBJ2-3, with D perhaps matching TRBD2 (7 bases). The germline CDR1 and CDR2 sequences are LGHDT and YNNKEL (reference sequence). This CDR3 region has 15 residues. Trimming took off 3 bases at V and 5 bases at J, with 15 bases between the two ends.

This chain connects TRBV19 to TRBJ1-6; weak D call: TRBD1 (6 bases). CDR1 and CDR2 from the germline V gene are LNHDA and SQIVND (reference sequence). The CDR3 length is 14 residues. Trimming removed 8 bases at V and 6 bases at J, with 14 bases between. DNA of the CDR3: TGTGCCAGTTCTTCCGGGACAAGTAATTCACCCCTCCACTTT. It specifies CASSSGTSNSPLHF.

The genes are TRBV4-1 and TRBJ2-5; TRBD1 might be the D (6 bases). Trimming took 1 base from V and 5 from J, leaving 14 bases between them. Germline V gene sequence: CDR1 MGHRA, CDR2 YSYEKL. This CDR3 has 15 amino acids. CDR3 sequence reads: CASSQGVPRGETQYF. The CDR3 nucleotides are TGCGCCAGCAGCCAAGGTGTTCCTAGGGGGGAGACCCAGTACTTC.

V is TRBV30 and J is TRBJ1-1; 8 nucleotides match TRBD1. There are 14 residues in the CDR3. The V gene's germline CDR1 is GTSNPN and CDR2 SVGIG (reference sequence). Unmatched junction bases numbered 5, after V lost 4 bases and J lost 1 base. CDR3 amino acids: CAWNIDRGNTEAFF. CDR3 DNA sequence: TGTGCCTGGAACATAGACAGGGGGAACACTGAAGCTTTCTTT.

In its sample, this clone was seen a few times. The chain carries TRBV25-1 and TRBJ1-4; 9 bases fit TRBD1. This CDR3 has 17 residues. Germline assignment: CDR1 MGHDK and CDR2 SYGVNS. The trim removed 3 bases at V and 0 bases at J, leaving 5 bases unmatched. CDR3 sequence: CASSENRGPATNEKLFF. The CDR3, as DNA: TGTGCCAGCAGTGAGAACAGGGGGCCGGCAACTAATGAAAAACTGTTTTTT.

The chain uses TRBV14 and TRBJ1-2; D is unclear. V dropped 0 bases and J dropped 0 bases, with 8 bases sitting between them. Germline V CDR1 and CDR2: SGHDN, FVKESK. CDR3 size: 15 residues. The CDR3 loop is CASSQEFPANYGYTF. As DNA, the CDR3 is TGTGCCAGCAGCCAAGAGTTCCCCGCTAACTATGGCTACACCTTC.

The rearrangement joins TRBV5-1 to TRBJ2-2; 10 bases map to TRBD2. V shed 0 bases, J shed 5 bases, and the junction held 4 bases outside the gene matches. Germline loops: CDR1 SGHRS, CDR2 YFSETQ. The CDR3 has 16 residues. The CDR3 DNA sequence: TGCGCCAGCAGCTTGGAGCGGGGGGGCAAGACCGGGGAGCTGTTTTTT. It yields the protein CASSLERGGKTGELFF. Full variable domain (outside the CDR3, taken from reference TRBV5-1 and TRBJ2-2): KAGVTQTPRYLIKTRGQQVTLSCSPISGHRSVSWYQQTPGQGLQFLFEYFSETQRNKGNFPGRFSGRQFSNSRSEMNVSTLELGDSALYLCASSLERGGKTGELFFGEGSRLTVL.

The chain couples TRBV10-1 to TRBJ2-3, with D perhaps TRBD2 (5 bases). Germline CDR1 WNHNN, CDR2 SYGVQD (reference sequence). CDR3 length equals 14 residues. Trimming removed 0 bases from V and 5 bases from J, with 9 bases in between. The CDR3 sequence is CASSESSGKDTQYF. In DNA, the CDR3 is TGCGCCAGCAGTGAGTCTTCGGGGAAAGATACGCAGTATTTT.

The chain has TRBV27 and TRBJ1-2, with 7 bases fitting TRBD1. This CDR3 is 16 amino acids long. The V gene end was trimmed by 3 bases and the J gene end by 4 bases; junction bases not matched to a gene: 11. CDR1 is MNHEY, CDR2 SMNVEV, per germline (reference sequence). CDR3 in DNA: TGTGCCAGCAGTTTCTCCCCCTCCGGGACAGCCTATGGCTACACCTTC. Protein product: CASSFSPSGTAYGYTF.

The chain uses TRBV28 and TRBJ2-5, with 7 bases identical to TRBD1. In germline, CDR1 is MDHEN, CDR2 SYDVKM. The CDR3 totals 16 residues. Trimming removed 4 bases from V and 0 bases from J; junction bases left unmatched: 8. The CDR3, as DNA: TGTGCCAGCAGTTCAATATCGGACAGGTACCAAGAGACCCAGTACTTC. It encodes CASSSISDRYQETQYF.

The chain links TRBV5-1 to TRBJ2-7; D possibly corresponds to TRBD1 (6 bases). Trimming removed 1 base at V and 3 bases at J, with 17 bases between. This CDR3 is built from 16 residues. The germline V gene encodes CDR1 SGHRS and CDR2 YFSETQ. The CDR3 loop is CASSLSPGTKFYEQYF. The CDR3 nucleotides are TGCGCCAGCAGCTTGTCGCCCGGGACAAAGTTCTACGAGCAGTACTTC.

This clone has only a few counts. The rearrangement links TRBV14 to TRBJ1-1; TRBD1 aligns across 8 bases. With 2 bases clipped from V and 8 bases from J, the junction kept 4 bases outside the gene matches. Germline V gives CDR1 SGHDN, CDR2 FVKESK. There are 13 residues in the CDR3. CDR3 bases: TGTGCCAGCAGCCAACTCCGACAGGGGGAAGCTTTCTTT. Translating it yields CASSQLRQGEAFF.

This chain connects TRBV5-1 to TRBJ1-3; TRBD1 aligns across 9 bases. This CDR3 spans 16 amino acids. CDR1 and CDR2 from the germline V gene are SGHRS and YFSETQ. V lost 3 bases, J lost 0 bases, and 4 bases stayed unmatched. CDR3 nucleotide sequence: TGCGCCAGCAGCTCCACAGGGGGCTCCTCTGGAAACACCATATATTTT. It yields the protein CASSSTGGSSGNTIYF.

V usage is TRBV24-1 and J usage is TRBJ2-7; D is possibly TRBD1 (6 bases). V lost 6 bases, J lost 6 bases, and 8 bases lay in between. The CDR3 has 11 residues. Germline CDR1 KGHDR, CDR2 SFDVKD. CDR3 loop: CATSQGFEQYF. The CDR3 DNA is TGTGCCACCAGTCAGGGGTTCGAGCAGTACTTC.